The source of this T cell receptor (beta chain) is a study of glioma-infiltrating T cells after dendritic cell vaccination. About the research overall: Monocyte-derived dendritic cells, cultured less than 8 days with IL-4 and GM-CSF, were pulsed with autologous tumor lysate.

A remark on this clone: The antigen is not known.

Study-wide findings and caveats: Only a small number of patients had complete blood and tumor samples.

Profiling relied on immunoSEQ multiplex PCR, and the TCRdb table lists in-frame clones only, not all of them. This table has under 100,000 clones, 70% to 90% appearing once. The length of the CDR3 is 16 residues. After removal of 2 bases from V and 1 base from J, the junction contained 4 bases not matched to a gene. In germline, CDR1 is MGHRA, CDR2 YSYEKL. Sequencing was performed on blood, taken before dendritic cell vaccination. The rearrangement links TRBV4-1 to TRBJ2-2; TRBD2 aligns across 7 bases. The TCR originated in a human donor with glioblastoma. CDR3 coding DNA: TGCGCCAGCAGCCAAATGGGGGGGAAGAACACCGGGGAGCTGTTTTTT. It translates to CASSQMGGKNTGELFF.